The clone carrying this TCR beta chain was seen a handful of times. The antigen is undetermined. V lost 0 bases to trimming and J lost 15 bases; unmatched junction nucleotides: 4. CDR3 size: 11 residues. Germline V gene sequence: CDR1 DFQATT, CDR2 SNEGSKA (reference sequence). TCRdb redid the calling of the 5' RACE reads with MiXCR, one entry per CDR3 protein. The sample includes about 250,000 distinct CDR3 sequences, roughly 32% of them seen just once. The data were obtained in a study of CD8 T cells in ankylosing spondylitis. Study-level findings and limits: A TCR beta motif made of several highly homologous variants seemed typical of ankylosing spondylitis blood. Past research had described some motif variants in reactive arthritis synovial fluid and blood.

Material: blood, either unsorted or a sorted T cell fraction (not recorded which). This TCR came from a male donor with ankylosing spondylitis or in good health (not recorded which). The chain has TRBV20-1 and TRBJ2-2; 7 bases map to TRBD1. CDR3 region: CSARDEGAVFF. The DNA of the CDR3 is TGCAGTGCTAGAGATGAGGGGGCGGTGTTTTTT.